This TCR beta chain appears in the sequencing data of a study of PD-L1 blockade in urothelial cancer. Study-level information: Blood analysis was done at 3 weeks (second dose) and 6 weeks after treatment began.

From germline, CDR1 is SGHDN and CDR2 FVKESK. The V and J ends lost 6 bases and 12 bases, in that order; junction bases with no gene match: 7. The CDR3 is 14 amino acids. Study-wide results and limits: Pretreatment TCR clonality in blood under the median foretold superior survival.

Generated by immunoSEQ multiplex PCR, the TCRdb table keeps only in-frame clones and is missing some. The sample lists approximately 79,000 clones, roughly nine tenths occurring once. Anywhere from 1 to 8 samples came from each patient, spanning pretreatment and on-treatment. In regard to this clone: Its target is unknown.

The rearrangement uses TRBV14 and TRBJ1-6; TRBD1 agrees at 11 bases. This TCR was sampled from a woman in her 70s with urothelial cancer. This specimen was PBMCs, taken around atezolizumab (anti-PD-L1) treatment. The CDR3, as DNA: TGTGCCAGCAGGAGGGACAGGGGGTACGGACCCCTCCACTTT. This translates into CASRRDRGYGPLHF.